The 27 T cell receptor beta chains below come from one sample, sequenced in a study of blood T cell repertoires in COVID-19. Generated by immunoSEQ multiplex PCR, the TCRdb table keeps only in-frame clones and is missing some. The profile shows around 60,000 clones, about 76% of them singletons. Input material: peripheral blood. These receptors all stem from a human donor in a cohort sampled during active COVID-19.

The chain employs TRBV10-3 and TRBJ2-7; maybe TRBD1 (5 bases). Trimming removed 6 bases from V and 5 bases from J, with 17 bases in between. The CDR3 totals 14 residues. Per the germline V gene, CDR1 is ENHRY and CDR2 is SYGVKD. The CDR3 spells CAIRSGLARDEQYF. CDR3 sequence (DNA): TGTGCCATCAGATCAGGGTTGGCCCGGGACGAGCAGTACTTC.

This sequence joins TRBV5-4 and TRBJ2-5; TRBD2 matches at 8 bases. Germline CDR1 is SGHNT and CDR2 is YYREEE (reference sequence). Trimming at V came to 1 base and at J to 2 bases, leaving 4 bases not matched to a gene. CDR3 size: 15 residues. The CDR3 region has the DNA TGTGCCAGCAGCTTGAGTCGGGGGGGGCAAGAGACCCAGTACTTC. Translation gives CASSLSRGGQETQYF.

The sample holds a few counts of this clone. V gene TRBV30 combines with J gene TRBJ2-7; possible D gene TRBD2, 7 bases. V lost 3 bases, J lost 4 bases, and 16 bases lay in between. From germline, CDR1 is GTSNPN and CDR2 SVGIG (reference sequence). This CDR3 is built from 14 residues. In DNA form, the CDR3 reads TGTGCCTGGAGGAGGGGGGGCGGCTTTTACGAGCAGTACTTC. Protein: CAWRRGGGFYEQYF.

The chain uses TRBV11-2 and TRBJ2-7; TRBD2 agrees at 10 bases. V trimming: 1 base; J trimming: 7 bases; junction bases outside the gene matches: 7. Germline CDR1 is SGHAT and CDR2 is FQNNGV. The length of the CDR3 is 15 residues. The CDR3 DNA sequence: TGTGCCAGCAGCTTAGCCGGGACTAGCGTGGAAGAGCAGTACTTC. It translates to CASSLAGTSVEEQYF.

Written as DNA, the CDR3 is TGTGCCAGCTCACCCGCATCGAGGGAGCAGTACTTC. Encoded protein: CASSPASREQYF. This chain joins TRBV18 and TRBJ2-7; D remains ambiguous. The CDR3 has 12 amino acids. The V end was cut by 3 bases, the J end by 7 bases, with 10 bases between. Germline V gives CDR1 KGHSH, CDR2 LQKENI.

The genes are TRBV3-1 (or the pseudogene TRBV3-2) and TRBJ1-2; no definite D call. In germline, CDR1 is LGHDT, CDR2 YNNKEL (reference sequence). The CDR3 contains 14 residues. V lost 1 base, J lost 4 bases, and 10 bases lay in between. CDR3 sequence (DNA): TGTGCCAGCAGCCAAGCGGCAGCGATCTATGGCTACACCTTC. It specifies CASSQAAAIYGYTF.

This clone was observed a few times. The CDR3 reads CASSVGTGRSYEQYF. CDR3 coding DNA: TGTGCCAGCAGCGTTGGGACAGGGAGATCCTACGAGCAGTACTTC. This sequence joins TRBV9 and TRBJ2-7; 9 bases agree with TRBD1. The germline CDR1 and CDR2 sequences are SGDLS and YYNGEE. V shed 2 bases, J shed 1 base, and the junction held 4 bases outside the gene matches. This CDR3 comprises 15 residues.

The CDR3 protein is CASSQFPPQQVADEQYF. The CDR3 coding sequence is TGCGCCAGCAGCCAGTTCCCCCCCCAACAAGTCGCCGACGAGCAGTACTTC. The chain has TRBV4-1 and TRBJ2-7; D uncertain. The V gene lost 3 bases and the J gene lost 5 bases, with 23 bases spanning the gap. The germline CDR1 and CDR2 sequences are MGHRA and YSYEKL. The CDR3 loop spans 17 amino acids.

The table lists this clone with a few counts. The genes are TRBV27 and TRBJ2-1; 13 nucleotides align to TRBD2. This CDR3 has 15 amino acids. Germline values: CDR1 MNHEY, CDR2 SMNVEV (reference sequence). The J segment lost 7 bases and the V segment lost 6 bases, leaving 6 bases of the junction unmatched. The CDR3 nucleotides read TGTGCCAGCAGCTACGGACTAGCGGGAGCTAATGAGCAGTTCTTC. Translating it yields CASSYGLAGANEQFF.

The chain employs TRBV12-3 or TRBV12-4 and TRBJ1-4, with D possibly TRBD1 on 5 matching bases. CDR3 length equals 13 residues. Trimming pared 2 bases from V and 8 bases from J, leaving 9 bases between. The CDR3 protein is CASSLRQSEKLFF. CDR3 nucleotides: TGTGCCAGCAGTTTACGACAGTCGGAAAAACTGTTTTTT.

The chain recombines TRBV3-1 (or the pseudogene TRBV3-2) with TRBJ1-2, with 8 positions matching TRBD1. Germline V lookup: CDR1 LGHDT, CDR2 YNNKEL (reference sequence). The CDR3 is 16 residues long. V lost 3 bases, J lost 1 base, and 7 bases stayed unmatched. The CDR3, as DNA: TGTGCCAGCAGCCATCTTCGGACAGGGAGTAACTATGGCTACACCTTC. It codes for CASSHLRTGSNYGYTF.

The chain uses TRBV5-6 and TRBJ1-2; tentatively, D is TRBD1 (5 bases). The CDR3 runs to 13 residues. Germline-derived CDR1 and CDR2 are SGHDT and YYEEEE. Trimming removed 3 bases at V and 4 bases at J, with 10 bases between. This chain's CDR3 is CASSSTVSYGYTF. CDR3 bases: TGTGCCAGCAGCTCGACAGTTTCCTATGGCTACACCTTC.

This sequence joins TRBV6-2 or TRBV6-3 and TRBJ1-2, with a possible D match to TRBD1 (5 bases). Germline CDR1 reads MNHEY; CDR2 reads SVGEGT. V was clipped by 2 bases and J by 0 bases, with 10 bases between them. The CDR3 is 15 amino acids. The CDR3 is CASSYEGRANYGYTF. DNA of the CDR3: TGTGCCAGCAGTTACGAGGGGAGGGCTAACTATGGCTACACCTTC.

V is TRBV27 and J is TRBJ2-2, with a tentative D call TRBD1 (6 bases). V lost 5 bases to trimming and J lost 5 bases, with 9 bases between them. Germline V gene data show CDR1 as MNHEY and CDR2 as SMNVEV (reference sequence). The length of the CDR3 is 13 residues. In nucleotides, the CDR3 is TGTGCCAGCAGTACAGGGTATACCGGGGAGCTGTTTTTT. The encoded protein is CASSTGYTGELFF.

The chain employs TRBV9 and TRBJ2-3; 14 bases are shared with TRBD2. The J segment lost 6 bases and the V segment lost 3 bases, leaving 3 bases of the junction unmatched. From germline, CDR1 is SGDLS and CDR2 YYNGEE. CDR3 length: 15 residues. The CDR3 here is CASSARLAGGDTQYF. The CDR3 DNA reads as TGTGCCAGCAGCGCCCGACTAGCGGGGGGGGATACGCAGTATTTT. The full variable domain, completed using reference TRBV9 and TRBJ2-3, is DSGVTQTPKHLITATGQRVTLRCSPRSGDLSVYWYQQSLDQGLQFLIQYYNGEERAKGNILERFSAQQFPDLHSELNLSSLELGDSALYFCASSARLAGGDTQYFGPGTRLTVL.

V gene TRBV2 combines with J gene TRBJ1-3; unclear D gene. Germline loops: CDR1 SNHLY, CDR2 FYNNEI. The CDR3 is made up of 15 amino acids. Trimming took off 2 bases at V and 0 bases at J, with 8 bases between the two ends. This CDR3 is CASSEWPSSGNTIYF. Written as DNA, the CDR3 is TGTGCCAGCAGTGAATGGCCAAGCTCTGGAAACACCATATATTTT.

The chain couples TRBV27 to TRBJ2-2; tentative D call: TRBD1 (6 bases). V dropped 6 bases and J dropped 0 bases, with 14 bases sitting between them. The CDR3 covers 16 residues. Per germline, CDR1 MNHEY and CDR2 SMNVEV (reference sequence). The CDR3 sequence is CASSRRGSTNTGELFF. CDR3 bases: TGTGCCAGCAGCCGCAGGGGATCTACGAACACCGGGGAGCTGTTTTTT.

The chain carries TRBV7-9 and TRBJ2-1; D may be TRBD2 (5 bases). V dropped 8 bases and J dropped 6 bases, with 14 bases sitting between them. The germline gives CDR1 SEHNR, CDR2 FQNEAQ (reference sequence). This CDR3 contains 13 residues. The CDR3 sequence is CASLIAGSNEQFF. The CDR3 nucleotides read TGTGCCAGCCTGATCGCGGGTAGCAATGAGCAGTTCTTC.

V is TRBV7-2 and J is TRBJ2-7; 8 nucleotides match TRBD2. The CDR3 runs 14 residues. In germline, CDR1 is SGHTA, CDR2 FQGNSA. J lost 2 bases, V lost 2 bases, and 2 bases had no gene match. CDR3 loop: CASSLQRGPYEQYF. The CDR3 nucleotides read TGTGCCAGCAGCTTACAGCGGGGGCCCTACGAGCAGTACTTC. The variable domain in full, completed from reference TRBV7-2 and TRBJ2-7, reads GAGVSQSPSNKVTEKGKDVELRCDPISGHTALYWYRQSLGQGLEFLIYFQGNSAPDKSGLPSDRFSAERTGGSVSTLTIQRTQQEDSAVYLCASSLQRGPYEQYFGPGTRLTVT.

The chain carries TRBV5-1 and TRBJ2-2; 9 bases line up with TRBD1. The V gene end was trimmed by 3 bases and the J gene end by 5 bases; junction bases not matched to a gene: 8. Germline V gives CDR1 SGHRS, CDR2 YFSETQ. The CDR3 runs to 16 residues. The CDR3 reads CASSSALGQGTGELFF. The CDR3 DNA is TGCGCCAGCAGCTCCGCTCTCGGACAGGGGACCGGGGAGCTGTTTTTT.

This clone was observed a single time. The genes are TRBV5-8 and TRBJ2-2; D gene ambiguous. Trimming shortened V by 3 bases and J by 5 bases, and 17 bases separated the two germline ends. Germline V lookup: CDR1 SGHTS, CDR2 YDEGEE. The CDR3 is 16 amino acids. The chain's CDR3 is CASSSAPDSGTGELFF. The DNA for the CDR3 is TGTGCCAGCAGCTCCGCCCCCGACTCTGGGACCGGGGAGCTGTTTTTT.

V is TRBV6-1 and J is TRBJ1-5; 8 nucleotides match TRBD1. The CDR3 extends over 18 amino acids. Germline V gene lookup returns CDR1 MNHNS and CDR2 SASEGT. Germline trimming cut 3 bases from V and 4 bases from J; bases unmatched to any gene: 14. This chain's CDR3 is CASSEMAPVDRVNQPQHF. CDR3 bases: TGTGCCAGCAGTGAGATGGCCCCTGTGGACAGGGTTAATCAGCCCCAGCATTTT.

The chain joins TRBV5-1 to TRBJ2-1; 11 nucleotides line up with TRBD2. Unmatched junction bases numbered 3, after V lost 3 bases and J lost 4 bases. Germline-derived CDR1 and CDR2 are SGHRS and YFSETQ. This CDR3 has 15 residues. CDR3 loop: CASSSGTSGYNEQFF. The CDR3 nucleotides read TGCGCCAGCAGCTCTGGGACTAGCGGATACAATGAGCAGTTCTTC.

This clone was observed once. The gene calls are TRBV28 and TRBJ1-6, with 8 bases lining up with TRBD1. The CDR3 contains 14 residues. Germline lookup yields CDR1 MDHEN and CDR2 SYDVKM. The ends lost 6 bases at V and 14 bases at J; junction bases unmatched: 12. CDR3 DNA sequence: TGTGCCAGCAGACGCGACAGGGGTAGGGGGGCCCTCCACTTT. Its translation: CASRRDRGRGALHF.

The chain's CDR3 is CASSTKSNQPQHF. The CDR3 DNA reads as TGTGCCAGTAGTACTAAAAGCAATCAGCCCCAGCATTTT. The rearrangement joins TRBV19 to TRBJ1-5, with D hard to call. Germline CDR1 is LNHDA and CDR2 is SQIVND (reference sequence). The ends were cut back, 4 bases at V and 1 base at J, with 5 bases in the middle. The length of the CDR3 is 13 residues.

This clone appeared a single time. The rearrangement uses TRBV29-1 and TRBJ2-7, with 9 bases lining up with TRBD1. V was clipped by 1 base and J by 4 bases; unmatched bases: 8. This CDR3 has 15 amino acids. The V gene's germline CDR1 is SQVTM and CDR2 ANQGSEA. The CDR3, as DNA: TGCAGCGTTGAAGGGTCGGGACAGGGAAGTTACGAGCAGTACTTC. This gives the protein CSVEGSGQGSYEQYF.

The V gene is TRBV6-5, the J gene TRBJ1-5; D gene unclear. The CDR3 totals 14 residues. The germline gives CDR1 MNHEY, CDR2 SVGAGI. Trimming took 7 bases from V and 9 from J, leaving 19 bases between them. The chain's CDR3 is CASNPGRSSGPQHF. CDR3 DNA: TGTGCCAGCAACCCGGGGAGGTCCTCGGGGCCCCAGCATTTT.